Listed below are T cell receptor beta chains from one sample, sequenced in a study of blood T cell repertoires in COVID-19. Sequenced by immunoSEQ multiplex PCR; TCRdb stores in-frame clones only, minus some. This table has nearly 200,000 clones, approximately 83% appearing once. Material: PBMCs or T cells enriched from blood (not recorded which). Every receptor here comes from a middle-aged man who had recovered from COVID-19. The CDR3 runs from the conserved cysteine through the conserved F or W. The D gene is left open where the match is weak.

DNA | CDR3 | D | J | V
TGCAGCGTTATAGGGGGAATATCCTCTGGCTACACCTTC | CSVIGGISSGYTF | . | TRBJ1-2 | TRBV29-1
TGTGCCAGCAGCCGAGACGGACAGAATACCGGGGAGCTGTTTTTT | CASSRDGQNTGELFF | . | TRBJ2-2 | TRBV7-3
TGTGCCAGCAGCGTAGCCCCGGGGTCGAGCTCTGGAAACACCATATATTTT | CASSVAPGSSSGNTIYF | . | TRBJ1-3 | TRBV9
TGTGCCAGCAGCGGAAACCCCGGGACAGGGGGCACTGAAGCTTTCTTT | CASSGNPGTGGTEAFF | TRBD1 | TRBJ1-1 | TRBV2
TGTGCCAGCAGCGCCGCAGGATACCAAGAGACCCAGTACTTC | CASSAAGYQETQYF | . | TRBJ2-5 | TRBV5-6
TGCGCCAGCAGGCTTGGGACAGAGAACACCGGGGAGCTGTTTTTT | CASRLGTENTGELFF | TRBD1 | TRBJ2-2 | TRBV5-1
TGCGCCAGCAGCCAACTGACAGGGGGCGCGACTGGCTACACCTTC | CASSQLTGGATGYTF | TRBD1 | TRBJ1-2 | TRBV4-3
TGTGCCAGCAGCGAGGGCTACAGCGGGGGGTCCTATTTCTACGAGCAGTACTTC | CASSEGYSGGSYFYEQYF | TRBD2 | TRBJ2-7 | TRBV5-6
TGCGCCAGCAGCCGACAGGGTCTTATCCTAAAGGGAAACACCATATATTTT | CASSRQGLILKGNTIYF | TRBD1 | TRBJ1-3 | TRBV4-1
TGTGCCAGCAGCCCGGGACTAGCGGGGGGGCACCGTGAGACCCAGTACTTC | CASSPGLAGGHRETQYF | TRBD2 | TRBJ2-5 | TRBV7-9
TGCGCCAGCAGCTTCGCCGGGACAGGGGGCACCGGGGAGCTGTTTTTT | CASSFAGTGGTGELFF | TRBD1 | TRBJ2-2 | TRBV5-1
TGTGCCATCAGTGAGTCGAAGGACAGGAGCTATGGCTACACCTTC | CAISESKDRSYGYTF | TRBD1 | TRBJ1-2 | TRBV10-3
TGCGCCAGCAGCTTAGGGACAGGGTTTAATGAAAAACTGTTTTTT | CASSLGTGFNEKLFF | TRBD1 | TRBJ1-4 | TRBV5-1
TGTGCCAGCAGCCTTCAACAGGGGGCGACTGGAAACACCATATATTTT | CASSLQQGATGNTIYF | TRBD1 | TRBJ1-3 | TRBV5-4
TGTGCCAGCAGCCAAGAAGAGGGGGTTAATTCACCCCTCCACTTT | CASSQEEGVNSPLHF | . | TRBJ1-6 | TRBV4-2